The 32 T cell receptor beta chains presented below share a single source sample, sequenced in a study of cytomegalovirus exposure and HLA in healthy donors. 60 Vbeta and 13 Jbeta primers were used in PCR. TCRdb's table, derived via immunoSEQ multiplex PCR, lists solely in-frame clones and lacks some. This listing includes 60,000 to 80,000 clones. The source material was PBMCs. All receptors come from a man in his forties in good health and CMV-seronegative.

The CDR3 region has the DNA TGCGCCAGCAGCCATACCGACAGGGTCGACTATGGCTACACCTTC. Translating gives CASSHTDRVDYGYTF. V gene TRBV4-1 combines with J gene TRBJ1-2, with 7 bases aligning to TRBD1. The V and J ends lost 3 bases and 3 bases, in that order; junction bases with no gene match: 7. The CDR3 contains 15 residues. Germline V gene data show CDR1 as MGHRA and CDR2 as YSYEKL.

This sequence joins TRBV5-1 and TRBJ2-2; the D is unclear. The germline V gene has CDR1 SGHRS and CDR2 YFSETQ. V was clipped by 4 bases and J by 7 bases, with 11 bases between them. CDR3 length: 13 amino acids. The CDR3 is CASSPPDSGELFF. DNA for the CDR3: TGCGCCAGCAGCCCTCCCGATAGCGGGGAGCTGTTTTTT.

This chain joins TRBV9 and TRBJ2-3; D is unresolved. CDR1 and CDR2 from the germline V gene are SGDLS and YYNGEE. The ends were cut back, 2 bases at V and 3 bases at J, with 13 bases in the middle. The CDR3 contains 15 residues. In DNA form, the CDR3 reads TGTGCCAGCAGCGTCTCGGCTAGTGGTACAGATACGCAGTATTTT. Protein: CASSVSASGTDTQYF.

The chain is built from TRBV7-6 and TRBJ1-5; possible D gene TRBD1, 5 bases. The CDR3 is 13 amino acids. The germline CDR1 and CDR2 sequences are SGHVS and FNYEAQ. The V and J ends lost 5 bases and 7 bases respectively, with 12 bases between them. CDR3 in amino acids: CASSPEGVQPQHF. CDR3 nucleotide sequence: TGTGCCAGCAGCCCTGAAGGGGTCCAGCCCCAGCATTTT.

V usage is TRBV11-3 and J usage is TRBJ2-2; TRBD2 might be the D (6 bases). The germline V gene has CDR1 SGHNT and CDR2 YENEEA. V was trimmed by 4 bases and J by 4 bases, leaving 16 bases between them. The CDR3 loop spans 16 amino acids. CDR3 sequence reads: CASSYRTGASTGELFF. Here the CDR3 DNA reads TGTGCCAGCAGCTACAGGACGGGAGCGAGCACCGGGGAGCTGTTTTTT.

The chain employs TRBV15 and TRBJ2-5; TRBD1 matches at 7 bases. The V gene's germline CDR1 is LNHNV and CDR2 YYDKDF (reference sequence). CDR3 length equals 15 residues. Trimming cost V 1 base and J 3 bases; bases outside gene matches: 5. CDR3 residues: CATSRGGQQKETQYF. The CDR3 DNA reads TGTGCCACCAGCAGAGGGGGACAGCAAAAAGAGACCCAGTACTTC. The variable domain in full, completed from reference TRBV15 and TRBJ2-5, reads DAMVIQNPRYQVTQFGKPVTLSCSQTLNHNVMYWYQQKSSQAPKLLFHYYDKDFNNEADTPDNFQSRRPNTSFCFLDIRSPGLGDTAMYLCATSRGGQQKETQYFGPGTRLLVL.

The rearrangement links TRBV2 to TRBJ2-7, with 11 nucleotides matching TRBD2. This CDR3 region has 17 residues. After removal of 5 bases from V and 3 bases from J, the junction contained 12 bases not matched to a gene. CDR1 and CDR2 from the germline V gene are SNHLY and FYNNEI. The CDR3 nucleotides read TGTGCCAGCAGTATTCACCCGACTAGCGGGGCCCACTACGAGCAGTACTTC. It yields the protein CASSIHPTSGAHYEQYF.

The rearrangement links TRBV5-1 to TRBJ2-7, with D tentatively TRBD1 (7 bases). V dropped 3 bases and J dropped 9 bases, with 22 bases sitting between them. Per germline, CDR1 SGHRS and CDR2 YFSETQ. CDR3 size: 15 residues. The CDR3 nucleotides are TGCGCCAGCAGCTCGGGGGACAGAACCTACGAGAGGCAGTACTTC. Protein: CASSSGDRTYERQYF.

The CDR3 region is CASSLARERYEQYF. DNA of the CDR3: TGTGCCAGCAGCTTAGCCCGGGAGCGATACGAGCAGTACTTC. The genes are TRBV13 and TRBJ2-7; possibly TRBD2 for D (6 bases). The CDR3 is 14 amino acids. CDR1 is PRHDT, CDR2 FYEKMQ, per germline (reference sequence). V was cut by 1 base and J by 4 bases, with 11 bases left in between.

This chain joins TRBV5-1 and TRBJ2-3; maybe TRBD2 (5 bases). The CDR3 sequence is 16 residues long. Per the germline V gene, CDR1 is SGHRS and CDR2 is YFSETQ. Trimming left V 0 bases short and J 0 bases short, with 11 bases between. CDR3 DNA: TGCGCCAGCAGCTTGGCCGGGTGGACTAGCACAGATACGCAGTATTTT. It yields the protein CASSLAGWTSTDTQYF.

V gene TRBV27 combines with J gene TRBJ2-6; a possible D gene is TRBD1 (6 bases). Deletions cut 4 bases from V and 0 bases from J, with 16 bases between. CDR1 MNHEY and CDR2 SMNVEV come from the germline V gene (reference sequence). The CDR3 consists of 18 residues. DNA of the CDR3: TGTGCCAGCAGTTCCCGTGGGGGCCTTAGCTCTGGGGCCAACGTCCTGACTTTC. Translated: CASSSRGGLSSGANVLTF.

The chain uses TRBV15 and TRBJ2-2; 7 bases align to TRBD2. V gave up 5 bases and J gave up 5 bases; unmatched junction bases: 14. CDR3 length equals 17 residues. Germline assignment: CDR1 LNHNV and CDR2 YYDKDF (reference sequence). The CDR3 DNA follows: TGTGCCACCAGCGACCGGGACTACCCCTTTAGGACCGGGGAGCTGTTTTTT. This gives the protein CATSDRDYPFRTGELFF.

The rearrangement links TRBV7-9 to TRBJ1-2, with D possibly being TRBD1 (5 bases). The CDR3 is 15 amino acids. Trimming left V 5 bases short and J 5 bases short, with 18 bases between. Germline V gene lookup returns CDR1 SEHNR and CDR2 FQNEAQ (reference sequence). CDR3 sequence reads: CASSPTGGGFYGYTF. The CDR3, as DNA: TGTGCCAGCAGCCCTACGGGGGGGGGATTTTATGGCTACACCTTC.

This sequence joins TRBV6-5 and TRBJ1-1, with D possibly being TRBD1 (5 bases). The V gene's germline CDR1 is MNHEY and CDR2 SVGAGI. The CDR3 totals 14 residues. Trimming left V 8 bases short and J 1 base short, with 14 bases between. The chain's CDR3 is CASGAGNSNTEAFF. DNA of the CDR3: TGTGCCAGCGGCGCAGGGAATTCGAACACTGAAGCTTTCTTT.

The chain couples TRBV2 to TRBJ2-1, with D tentatively TRBD1 (5 bases). Germline V gene lookup returns CDR1 SNHLY and CDR2 FYNNEI. The CDR3 sequence is 13 residues long. V shed 7 bases and J shed 6 bases, with 13 bases lying between them. The DNA of the CDR3 is TGTGCCAGCACCGAACTGGGGCCCAATGAGCAGTTCTTC. Protein: CASTELGPNEQFF.

The chain couples TRBV4-1 to TRBJ2-2, with a tentative D call TRBD1 (6 bases). V lost 6 bases to trimming and J lost 0 bases, with 11 bases between them. The germline gives CDR1 MGHRA, CDR2 YSYEKL. CDR3 length: 15 amino acids. CDR3 sequence: CASRRQATNTGELFF. The DNA for the CDR3 is TGCGCCAGCAGGAGACAGGCGACGAACACCGGGGAGCTGTTTTTT.

The CDR3 here is CASSLALTSEQYF. The CDR3 DNA is TGTGCCAGCAGCTTGGCCCTTACCAGTGAGCAGTACTTC. This chain uses TRBV11-3 with TRBJ2-7; no clear D. Looked up from germline, CDR1 is SGHNT and CDR2 is YENEEA. This CDR3 spans 13 amino acids. V was pared by 3 bases and J by 7 bases, with 13 bases between. The entire variable domain, with the rest obtained from reference TRBV11-3 and TRBJ2-7, is as follows: EAGVVQSPRYKIIEKKQPVAFWCNPISGHNTLYWYLQNLGQGPELLIRYENEEAVDDSQLPKDRFSAERLKGVDSTLKIQPAELGDSAVYLCASSLALTSEQYFGPGTRLTVT.

V usage is TRBV5-5 and J usage is TRBJ1-1; D gene ambiguous. Per the germline V gene, CDR1 is SGHKS and CDR2 is YYEKEE (reference sequence). Trimming took off 4 bases at V and 0 bases at J, with 7 bases between the two ends. CDR3 size: 13 residues. CDR3 DNA sequence: TGTGCCAGCAGCACGTCAGTGAACACTGAAGCTTTCTTT. This encodes CASSTSVNTEAFF.

V is TRBV2 and J is TRBJ2-7; no clear D gene. The CDR3 runs 12 residues. V dropped 2 bases and J dropped 3 bases, with 5 bases sitting between them. Germline CDR1 and CDR2: SNHLY and FYNNEI. In DNA, the CDR3 is TGTGCCAGCAGTGAACAAAACTACGAGCAGTACTTC. It encodes CASSEQNYEQYF.

The chain recombines TRBV19 with TRBJ1-1, with TRBD1 identical over 8 bases. CDR3 length equals 14 residues. V trimming: 3 bases; J trimming: 4 bases; junction bases outside the gene matches: 4. Germline CDR1 LNHDA, CDR2 SQIVND (reference sequence). CDR3 residues: CASSMQGAPTEAFF. The CDR3 bases are TGTGCCAGTAGTATGCAGGGGGCCCCCACTGAAGCTTTCTTT.

The chain recombines TRBV4-2 with TRBJ2-5; D perhaps matches TRBD2 (6 bases). CDR3 length equals 14 residues. CDR1 is LGHNA and CDR2 is YNFKEQ in the germline V gene. Trimming left V 3 bases short and J 3 bases short, with 11 bases between. In DNA form, the CDR3 reads TGTGCCAGCAGCCAGCCGGGACTCGAAGAGACCCAGTACTTC. It yields the protein CASSQPGLEETQYF.

The chain has TRBV20-1 and TRBJ2-7; D unclear. This CDR3 comprises 11 residues. V dropped 3 bases and J dropped 7 bases, with 10 bases sitting between them. Germline V gene lookup returns CDR1 DFQATT and CDR2 SNEGSKA (reference sequence). DNA of the CDR3: TGCAGTGCTAGTCGGAGCATAGAGCAGTACTTC. This sequence encodes CSASRSIEQYF.

The CDR3 region is CSASASGTSVETQYF. The CDR3, as DNA: TGCAGCGCCAGCGCCTCCGGGACTAGCGTAGAGACCCAGTACTTC. The rearrangement links TRBV29-1 to TRBJ2-5; TRBD2 matches at 10 bases. CDR3 size: 15 residues. In germline, CDR1 is SQVTM, CDR2 ANQGSEA. V gave up 7 bases and J gave up 4 bases; unmatched junction bases: 12.

The chain recombines TRBV5-4 with TRBJ2-7; TRBD2 is a possible D gene (7 bases). The CDR3 loop spans 13 amino acids. Trimming shortened V by 3 bases and J by 4 bases, and 11 bases separated the two germline ends. Germline V lookup: CDR1 SGHNT, CDR2 YYREEE (reference sequence). Here the CDR3 DNA reads TGTGCCAGCAGCTGGGGGGGCGGATACGAGCAGTACTTC. The encoded protein is CASSWGGGYEQYF.

V is TRBV5-4 and J is TRBJ1-5; D is unresolved. The V gene lost 0 bases and the J gene lost 0 bases, with 7 bases spanning the gap. The CDR3 runs to 15 residues. Germline values: CDR1 SGHNT, CDR2 YYREEE (reference sequence). In DNA, the CDR3 is TGTGCCAGCAGCTTGGGGCCCAATAGCAATCAGCCCCAGCATTTT. Translating gives CASSLGPNSNQPQHF.

The chain employs TRBV10-3 and TRBJ1-5; 8 bases map to TRBD1. The CDR3 spans 14 residues. From germline, CDR1 is ENHRY and CDR2 SYGVKD. Unmatched junction bases numbered 5, after V lost 4 bases and J lost 6 bases. The CDR3 reads CAISGTGTGQPQHF. CDR3 bases: TGTGCCATCAGTGGGACAGGGACAGGTCAGCCCCAGCATTTT.

This chain links TRBV9 with TRBJ2-7; 7 bases fit TRBD1. The junction had 0 bases not matched to a gene; V was cut back by 0 bases and J by 3 bases. This CDR3 is built from 13 residues. CDR1 SGDLS and CDR2 YYNGEE come from the germline V gene. CDR3 coding DNA: TGTGCCAGCAGCGTAGGGGACAGCTACGAGCAGTACTTC. Translating it yields CASSVGDSYEQYF.

The genes are TRBV6-1 and TRBJ2-7; TRBD1 is a possible D gene (6 bases). In germline, CDR1 is MNHNS, CDR2 SASEGT. The V gene lost 4 bases and the J gene lost 0 bases, with 13 bases spanning the gap. The CDR3 consists of 15 residues. The CDR3: CASSGQAGSSYEQYF. For the CDR3, the DNA is TGTGCCAGCAGTGGACAGGCGGGCAGCTCCTACGAGCAGTACTTC.

The V call is TRBV19, the J call TRBJ1-1, with 8 bases lining up with TRBD1. The junction had 3 bases not matched to a gene; V was cut back by 5 bases and J by 1 base. This CDR3 contains 14 residues. The V gene's germline CDR1 is LNHDA and CDR2 SQIVND (reference sequence). This CDR3 is CASSFQGANTEAFF. The DNA for the CDR3 is TGTGCCAGTAGTTTCCAGGGGGCGAACACTGAAGCTTTCTTT.

The CDR3 sequence is CSVEGYQSSYEQYF. CDR3 bases: TGCAGCGTTGAAGGGTACCAGTCCTCCTACGAGCAGTACTTC. V gene TRBV29-1 combines with J gene TRBJ2-7, with no clear D. The V end was cut by 1 base, the J end by 0 bases, with 10 bases between. The CDR3 length is 14 residues. The V gene's germline CDR1 is SQVTM and CDR2 ANQGSEA.

The gene calls are TRBV5-1 and TRBJ2-5; D is possibly TRBD2 (6 bases). Germline V gene lookup returns CDR1 SGHRS and CDR2 YFSETQ. This CDR3 region has 15 residues. Trimming shortened V by 0 bases and J by 2 bases, and 11 bases separated the two germline ends. The CDR3 protein is CASSLAGTSQETQYF. The CDR3 DNA follows: TGCGCCAGCAGCTTGGCCGGGACTTCGCAAGAGACCCAGTACTTC.

With respect to this clone: Germline and junction disagree at one end, which may indicate a read error. The V call is TRBV5-4, the J call TRBJ2-7; 10 bases align to TRBD2. This CDR3 spans 15 amino acids. CDR1 and CDR2 (germline): SGHNT, YYREEE (reference sequence). The CDR3 loop reads CASSYRLAGSYERYF. CDR3 bases: TGTGCCAGCAGCTACAGACTAGCGGGTTCCTACGAGCGGTACTTC.